The present TCR beta chain was sequenced within a study of blood T cell repertoires in COVID-19. On the study more broadly: Whether acute or convalescent, the COVID-19 samples came from the United States, Italy and Spain.

The method was immunoSEQ multiplex PCR; TCRdb's version includes in-frame clones alone and lacks a portion of them. The table lists tens of thousands of clones, approximately 90% of them singletons. Germline V gives CDR1 SNHLY, CDR2 FYNNEI. V lost 3 bases, J lost 5 bases, and 14 bases lay in between. The length of the CDR3 is 14 residues. About this clone: This CDR3 is also generated by other DNA sequences in the sample.

This receptor was obtained from a woman older than 75 with active COVID-19. Source material: peripheral blood. This chain connects TRBV2 to TRBJ2-7; D is possibly TRBD1 (6 bases). This chain's CDR3 is CASSELGAQDEQYF. CDR3 bases: TGTGCCAGCAGTGAGTTGGGGGCGCAAGACGAGCAGTACTTC.